The present TCR beta chain was sequenced within a study of blood T cell repertoires in COVID-19. Looking at the study overall: T cells, B-cell-depleted T cells, or PBMCs provided the cDNA or gDNA that served as material.

Data came from immunoSEQ multiplex PCR; TCRdb stores just in-frame clones and leaves some out. The repertoire consists of roughly 190,000 clones, with roughly 86% occurring once and the leading ten covering roughly 7%. There are 13 residues in the CDR3. The germline CDR1 and CDR2 sequences are SNHLY and FYNNEI. V gave up 6 bases and J gave up 4 bases; unmatched junction bases: 3. The TCR originated in a woman older than 75 in a cohort sampled during active or convalescent COVID-19. The chain links TRBV2 to TRBJ1-3; 7 bases map to TRBD1. The sample taken for sequencing was peripheral blood. The CDR3 nucleotides are TGTGCCAGCAGGAGGGGGCAGGGAAACACCATATATTTT. This gives the protein CASRRGQGNTIYF.